The entry below describes one TCR beta chain. The antigen remains unidentified. The CDR3 regions of TCR beta were amplified from RNA transcripts. Primed by the HTBI set, a first-round RT-PCR was run on the TCR CDR3. TCRdb itself ran the multiplex PCR reads through MiXCR, one entry per CDR3 protein. Of approximately 640,000 distinct CDR3 sequences listed, approximately 42% are singletons. This sample is drawn from a study of T cells in Graves' hyperthyroidism and ophthalmopathy. Study-wide findings and caveats: The model forecast ophthalmopathy, anticipating it by a median around 6.9 months before onset. Appearing also in blood were most of the thyroid clonotypes expanded above 0.001.

Germline V gives CDR1 SGDLS, CDR2 YYNGEE. The CDR3 spans 17 residues. V dropped 3 bases and J dropped 1 base, with 17 bases sitting between them. Orbital computed tomography and thyroid ultrasound, together with serum TRAb and thyroxine and clinical symptoms, were used for diagnoses. This receptor was identified in an adult man with Graves' disease, either hyperthyroidism or ophthalmopathy (not recorded which). This rearrangement joins TRBV9 to TRBJ1-5, with D tentatively TRBD1 (6 bases). The sample taken for sequencing was peripheral blood or thyroid tissue (not recorded which). The CDR3 DNA sequence: TGTGCCAGCAGCGCCAACAGGGTGAGTGAGAGCAATCAGCCCCAGCATTTT. This gives the protein CASSANRVSESNQPQHF.